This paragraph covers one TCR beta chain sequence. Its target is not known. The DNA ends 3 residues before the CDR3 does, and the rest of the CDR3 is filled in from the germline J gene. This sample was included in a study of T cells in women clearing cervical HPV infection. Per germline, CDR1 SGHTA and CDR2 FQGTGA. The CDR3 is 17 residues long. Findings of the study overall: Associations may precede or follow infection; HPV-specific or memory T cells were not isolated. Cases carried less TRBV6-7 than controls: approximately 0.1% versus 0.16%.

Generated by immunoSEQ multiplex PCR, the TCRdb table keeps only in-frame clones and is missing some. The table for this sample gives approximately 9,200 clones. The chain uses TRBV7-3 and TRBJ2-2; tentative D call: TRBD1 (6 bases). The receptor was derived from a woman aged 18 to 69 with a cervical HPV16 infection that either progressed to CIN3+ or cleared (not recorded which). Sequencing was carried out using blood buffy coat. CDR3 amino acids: CASSFRGTISGANVLFF. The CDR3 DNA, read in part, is TGTGCCAGCAGCTTTCGAGGGACAATCTCTGGGGCCAACGTG.